These T cell receptor beta chains were read from a single sample in a study of T cell responses to AZD1222 COVID-19 vaccine. Profiling relied on immunoSEQ multiplex PCR, and the TCRdb table lists in-frame clones only, not all of them. The sample has over 150,000 clones, roughly 87% seen once. Sample: peripheral blood, taken on day 0 of AZD1222 vaccination. The receptors derive from an adult in good health. Both conserved end residues are part of each CDR3. Fields, in order: V gene, D gene, J gene, clone size, CDR3 protein, CDR3 DNA. The D gene is left open where the match is weak. Clone size is shown for a subset of rows, as once, few, many or a class of expanded clone.

TRBV29-1,TRBD1,TRBJ1-2,.,CSVGPFSQGNYGYTF,TGCAGCGTTGGGCCTTTTTCACAGGGGAACTATGGCTACACCTTC
TRBV9,.,TRBJ2-1,few,CASSVANEQFF,TGTGCCAGCAGCGTAGCAAATGAGCAGTTCTTC
TRBV4-1,.,TRBJ2-7,once,CASSQSPGMSYEQYF,TGCGCCAGCAGCCAATCGCCCGGGATGTCCTACGAGCAGTACTTC
TRBV3-1/TRBV3-2,.,TRBJ1-2,.,CASSQGSGGGYTF,TGTGCCAGCAGCCAAGGGTCCGGGGGGGGCTACACCTTC
TRBV4-2,TRBD1,TRBJ1-5,.,CASSQGQGSRQPQHF,TGTGCCAGCAGCCAAGGACAGGGGTCGCGGCAGCCCCAGCATTTT
TRBV5-1,.,TRBJ2-1,.,CASSLVLAEYNEQFF,TGCGCCAGCAGCTTGGTCTTAGCGGAGTACAATGAGCAGTTCTTC
TRBV2,.,TRBJ2-7,once,CASRQGGHEQYF,TGTGCCAGCAGACAGGGTGGCCACGAGCAGTACTTC
TRBV4-1,.,TRBJ2-5,.,CASSLTWGGGQETQYF,TGCGCCAGCAGCTTGACGTGGGGGGGCGGCCAAGAGACCCAGTACTTC
TRBV30,.,TRBJ2-7,.,CAWSPGTGAYEQYF,TGTGCCTGGAGTCCCGGGACGGGTGCCTACGAGCAGTACTTC
TRBV5-1,.,TRBJ2-7,.,CASSLAGESGYEQYF,TGCGCCAGCAGCTTGGCCGGGGAGTCGGGGTACGAGCAGTACTTC
TRBV5-1,.,TRBJ2-5,.,CASSLAWGGQETQYF,TGCGCCAGCAGCTTGGCTTGGGGGGGCCAGGAGACCCAGTACTTC
TRBV12-3/TRBV12-4,.,TRBJ2-1,.,CASSLRDEQFF,TGTGCCAGCAGTTTGCGAGATGAGCAGTTCTTC
TRBV29-1,.,TRBJ1-2,.,CSVEGARDRGYTF,TGCAGCGTTGAAGGGGCCAGGGATCGCGGCTACACCTTC
TRBV7-6,.,TRBJ2-7,.,CASSQGSTHIYEQYF,TGTGCCAGCAGTCAGGGAAGTACCCATATTTACGAGCAGTACTTC